These 30 T cell receptor beta chains originate from one sample sequenced in a study of identifying expanded T cells in peripheral blood. Produced via immunoSEQ multiplex PCR; TCRdb's table is partial and in-frame only. The sample includes about 86,000 clones, roughly 87% of them seen just once. Material: blood. These receptors were taken from a person aged 18 to 75 in good health.

This chain uses TRBV30 with TRBJ2-7; TRBD1 might be the D (5 bases). The germline V and J ends were trimmed by 0 bases and 1 base, with 13 bases remaining between them. The CDR3 sequence is 15 residues long. Per germline, CDR1 GTSNPN and CDR2 SVGIG (reference sequence). The CDR3 nucleotides read TGTGCCTGGAGTGTTGGGCAGGGCTTATCCTACGAGCAGTACTTC. Amino acids: CAWSVGQGLSYEQYF. The whole variable domain, remainder taken from reference TRBV30 and TRBJ2-7, is SQTIHQWPATLVQPVGSPLSLECTVEGTSNPNLYWYRQAAGRGLQLLFYSVGIGQISSEVPQNLSASRPQDRQFILSSKKLLLSDSGFYLCAWSVGQGLSYEQYFGPGTRLTVT.

The J gene is TRBJ1-2, the V gene TRBV5-1, with D possibly matching TRBD1 (5 bases). CDR3 length: 14 amino acids. Deletions cut 0 bases from V and 3 bases from J, with 9 bases between. From germline, CDR1 is SGHRS and CDR2 YFSETQ. The CDR3 region has the DNA TGCGCCAGCAGCTTGGTTGGGACGGACTATGGCTACACCTTC. Its protein product is CASSLVGTDYGYTF.

The rearrangement joins TRBV6-5 to TRBJ1-6; no definite D call. This CDR3 has 14 amino acids. Germline CDR1 MNHEY, CDR2 SVGAGI. Trimming removed 3 bases at V and 8 bases at J, with 11 bases between. This chain's CDR3 is CASSYSGKDSPLHF. The DNA of the CDR3 is TGTGCCAGCAGTTATTCCGGGAAGGATTCACCCCTCCACTTT.

J is TRBJ2-3 and V is TRBV6-5, with 8 nucleotides matching TRBD1. CDR3 length: 13 amino acids. CDR1 MNHEY and CDR2 SVGAGI come from the germline V gene. After removal of 6 bases from V and 9 bases from J, the junction contained 8 bases not matched to a gene. DNA for the CDR3: TGTGCCAGCAGGAGAGGACAGGGCCGCACGCAGTATTTT. Translated, it gives CASRRGQGRTQYF.

The chain combines TRBV4-1 with TRBJ1-5; the match to TRBD1 covers 8 bases. Germline CDR1 is MGHRA and CDR2 is YSYEKL. The V and J ends lost 6 bases and 2 bases, in that order; junction bases with no gene match: 15. The CDR3 has 18 residues. CDR3: CASRPNPDQGAGNQPQHF. CDR3 coding DNA: TGCGCCAGCAGACCCAACCCCGATCAGGGGGCCGGCAATCAGCCCCAGCATTTT.

The genes are TRBV9 and TRBJ2-2, with 7 bases that match TRBD1. J lost 6 bases, V lost 8 bases, and 7 bases had no gene match. Per the germline V gene, CDR1 is SGDLS and CDR2 is YYNGEE. The CDR3 length is 13 residues. The DNA of the CDR3 is TGTGCCAGTGACAGGGAACCTTCCGGGGAGCTGTTTTTT. Protein product: CASDREPSGELFF.

The V and J genes are TRBV2 and TRBJ1-1, with D hard to call. Deletions cut 9 bases from V and 7 bases from J, with 15 bases between. The CDR3 is made up of 12 amino acids. Germline V gene sequence: CDR1 SNHLY, CDR2 FYNNEI. CDR3 protein: CASAASVGEAFF. In DNA, the CDR3 is TGTGCCAGTGCAGCCTCTGTGGGTGAAGCTTTCTTT.

The chain is built from TRBV18 and TRBJ2-7, with D unresolved. The germline gives CDR1 KGHSH, CDR2 LQKENI. With 4 bases removed from V and 6 bases from J, the gap between germline ends came to 10 bases. This CDR3 contains 12 residues. The CDR3 region has the DNA TGTGCCAGCTCACTACCATTTAGCGAGCAGTACTTC. It encodes CASSLPFSEQYF. Full variable domain (outside the CDR3, taken from reference TRBV18 and TRBJ2-7): NAGVMQNPRHLVRRRGQEARLRCSPMKGHSHVYWYRQLPEEGLKFMVYLQKENIIDESGMPKERFSAEFPKEGPSILRIQQVVRGDSAAYFCASSLPFSEQYFGPGTRLTVT.

The chain links TRBV11-3 to TRBJ2-1; possibly TRBD2 for D (6 bases). The CDR3 has 16 residues. Deletions cut 6 bases from V and 5 bases from J, with 20 bases between. Germline CDR1 SGHNT, CDR2 YENEEA. Here the CDR3 DNA reads TGTGCCAGCAGTTCCCCCGGCGGACTACGGGACAATGAGCAGTTCTTC. It is translated as CASSSPGGLRDNEQFF. Full variable domain (remainder filled in from reference TRBV11-3 and TRBJ2-1): EAGVVQSPRYKIIEKKQPVAFWCNPISGHNTLYWYLQNLGQGPELLIRYENEEAVDDSQLPKDRFSAERLKGVDSTLKIQPAELGDSAVYLCASSSPGGLRDNEQFFGPGTRLTVL.

The V gene is TRBV7-9, the J gene TRBJ2-4; 8 bases are shared with TRBD2. CDR1 SEHNR and CDR2 FQNEAQ come from the germline V gene (reference sequence). V shed 3 bases, J shed 3 bases, and the junction held 1 base outside the gene matches. There are 14 residues in the CDR3. The CDR3 nucleotides are TGTGCCAGCAGCTTCGGGGGGGACAAAAACATTCAGTACTTC. The encoded protein is CASSFGGDKNIQYF.

The chain employs TRBV7-6 and TRBJ2-7; a weak D match, TRBD1 (6 bases). Germline-derived CDR1 and CDR2 are SGHVS and FNYEAQ. Trimming took off 1 base at V and 2 bases at J, with 9 bases between the two ends. The CDR3 is made up of 14 amino acids. The CDR3 region has the DNA TGTGCCAGCAGCTTAGGGGGGCAGACCTACGAGCAGTACTTC. Its protein product is CASSLGGQTYEQYF.

V and J are TRBV9 and TRBJ1-2; TRBD1 agrees at 7 bases. The CDR3 sequence is 16 residues long. Germline trimming cut 0 bases from V and 0 bases from J; bases unmatched to any gene: 5. Germline values: CDR1 SGDLS, CDR2 YYNGEE. The DNA for the CDR3 is TGTGCCAGCAGCGTAGCAGGGGGTCGAGCTAACTATGGCTACACCTTC. Protein: CASSVAGGRANYGYTF.

The DNA for the CDR3 is TGTGCCAGTAGTATACAGGCCAATCAGCCCCAGCATTTT. This encodes CASSIQANQPQHF. J is TRBJ1-5 and V is TRBV19; D is unclear. Trimming shortened V by 2 bases and J by 3 bases, and 5 bases separated the two germline ends. CDR1 is LNHDA, CDR2 SQIVND, per germline (reference sequence). The CDR3 consists of 13 residues.

The chain links TRBV7-3 to TRBJ2-1, with D possibly TRBD2 on 5 matching bases. The CDR3 length is 17 residues. The germline CDR1 and CDR2 sequences are SGHTA and FQGTGA. With 0 bases removed from V and 0 bases from J, the gap between germline ends came to 12 bases. The CDR3 region has the DNA TGTGCCAGCAGCTTAACGGGCGGGTTCAGCTCCTACAATGAGCAGTTCTTC. This codes for CASSLTGGFSSYNEQFF.

This chain uses TRBV2 with TRBJ1-6; D not certain. The V and J ends lost 6 bases and 9 bases respectively, with 15 bases between them. Germline CDR1 and CDR2: SNHLY and FYNNEI. This CDR3 is 14 amino acids long. CDR3 sequence reads: CASSGRLYFSPLHF. CDR3 DNA: TGTGCCAGCAGCGGTCGGCTTTATTTTTCACCCCTCCACTTT.

The table lists this clone with a count of one. The chain is built from TRBV4-1 and TRBJ2-1; TRBD2 matches 8 bases. This CDR3 has 17 residues. V lost 4 bases and J lost 6; bases outside the gene matches: 14. From germline, CDR1 is MGHRA and CDR2 YSYEKL. The CDR3 region has the DNA TGCGCCAGCAGCCTTGGACTAGCTGGAACTACTTCCAATGAGCAGTTCTTC. It encodes CASSLGLAGTTSNEQFF.

This clone was seen once. This rearrangement joins TRBV7-8 to TRBJ1-1, with no clear D. The CDR3 totals 14 residues. CDR1 is SGHVS, CDR2 FQNEAQ, per germline. Deletions cut 1 base from V and 1 base from J, with 7 bases between. The CDR3 nucleotides read TGTGCCAGCAGCTTAGACCGACCGAACACTGAAGCTTTCTTT. Translating gives CASSLDRPNTEAFF.

The chain couples TRBV6-5 to TRBJ1-1; D gene uncertain. Germline values: CDR1 MNHEY, CDR2 SVGAGI. The CDR3 is 15 amino acids. The V and J ends lost 4 bases and 0 bases respectively, with 12 bases between them. The CDR3 spells CASSWGGIVNTEAFF. The CDR3 region has the DNA TGTGCCAGCAGTTGGGGAGGGATCGTGAACACTGAAGCTTTCTTT.

This chain uses TRBV12-5 with TRBJ2-1, with D possibly being TRBD1 (6 bases). The CDR3 totals 14 residues. Trimming stripped 2 bases from V and 5 bases from J, with 10 bases between. Per the germline V gene, CDR1 is LGHNT and CDR2 is FRNRAP. In DNA, the CDR3 is TGTGCTAGTGGTTTGATCCCAGGGGACAATGAGCAGTTCTTC. It specifies CASGLIPGDNEQFF.

The rearrangement links TRBV5-1 to TRBJ2-1; the match to TRBD2 covers 8 bases. With 4 bases clipped from V and 3 bases from J, the junction kept 12 bases outside the gene matches. The CDR3 sequence is 17 residues long. Germline loops: CDR1 SGHRS, CDR2 YFSETQ. CDR3 sequence (DNA): TGCGCCAGCAGCCCCCACCCCCGGGGGGGGAACTACAATGAGCAGTTCTTC. The encoded protein is CASSPHPRGGNYNEQFF.

V and J are TRBV5-1 and TRBJ1-4; 7 positions match TRBD1. The length of the CDR3 is 15 residues. The germline CDR1 and CDR2 sequences are SGHRS and YFSETQ. J gave up 5 bases and V 6 bases, and 10 bases lay outside the gene matches. The CDR3 sequence: CASMGGGERNEKLFF. The CDR3 DNA reads TGCGCCAGCATGGGAGGGGGCGAAAGGAATGAAAAACTGTTTTTT.

The chain has TRBV11-3 and TRBJ2-7, with 8 bases that match TRBD2. The CDR3 runs 16 residues. The germline gives CDR1 SGHNT, CDR2 YENEEA. The J segment lost 1 base and the V segment lost 2 bases, leaving 7 bases of the junction unmatched. The CDR3 nucleotides are TGTGCCAGCAGCTTACGGGAGGGGAAAGCGTCCTACGAGCAGTACTTC. It is translated as CASSLREGKASYEQYF.

J is TRBJ2-6 and V is TRBV2; 10 bases fit TRBD1. The CDR3 runs 16 residues. Germline trimming cut 5 bases from V and 1 base from J; bases unmatched to any gene: 2. Per germline, CDR1 SNHLY and CDR2 FYNNEI. The CDR3 nucleotides read TGTGCCAGCAGTAGACAGGGGGCTTCTGGGGCCAACGTCCTGACTTTC. Its translation is CASSRQGASGANVLTF.

V and J are TRBV29-1 and TRBJ2-7; a possible D gene is TRBD2 (6 bases). The CDR3 extends over 14 amino acids. Per germline, CDR1 SQVTM and CDR2 ANQGSEA. Between the trimmed V and J ends, which lost 3 bases and 2 bases, there was a span of 14 bases. The CDR3 loop reads CSVDGPGGTYEQYF. The CDR3 bases are TGCAGCGTTGACGGGCCCGGGGGAACCTACGAGCAGTACTTC.

CDR3: CASGLAGRDYGYTF. The CDR3 coding sequence is TGTGCTAGTGGTTTGGCAGGGAGAGACTATGGCTACACCTTC. The V gene is TRBV12-5, the J gene TRBJ1-2; TRBD1 might be the D (5 bases). The CDR3 covers 14 residues. The V gene lost 1 base and the J gene lost 3 bases, with 9 bases spanning the gap. Germline assignment: CDR1 LGHNT and CDR2 FRNRAP.

The table lists this clone with a count of one. This chain uses TRBV19 with TRBJ1-1, with 7 bases that match TRBD1. CDR1 LNHDA and CDR2 SQIVND come from the germline V gene (reference sequence). V lost 4 bases, J lost 1 base, and 6 bases stayed unmatched. This CDR3 is built from 15 residues. CDR3 DNA sequence: TGTGCCAGTAGTAGGCTGGACAGGACGAACACTGAAGCTTTCTTT. Protein product: CASSRLDRTNTEAFF.

The genes are TRBV30 and TRBJ1-4; D unclear. V lost 7 bases, J lost 8 bases, and 14 bases lay in between. The CDR3 is 12 residues long. Germline V gene sequence: CDR1 GTSNPN, CDR2 SVGIG (reference sequence). This CDR3 is CAYSREGEKLFF. The CDR3 DNA reads as TGTGCCTACTCAAGGGAGGGAGAAAAACTGTTTTTT.

The CDR3 is CASSYSNAGGHNEQFF. CDR3 nucleotide sequence: TGTGCCAGCAGTTACTCGAACGCGGGAGGACACAATGAGCAGTTCTTC. The chain links TRBV6-6 to TRBJ2-1; 8 bases match TRBD2. CDR1 and CDR2 from the germline V gene are MNHNY and SVGAGI (reference sequence). After removal of 0 bases from V and 5 bases from J, the junction contained 6 bases not matched to a gene. The CDR3 has 16 residues.

The V gene is TRBV29-1, the J gene TRBJ2-3; D uncertain. The V gene lost 7 bases and the J gene lost 0 bases, with 8 bases spanning the gap. The germline gives CDR1 SQVTM, CDR2 ANQGSEA. CDR3 size: 12 residues. CDR3 protein: CSGQTSTDTQYF. CDR3 nucleotides: TGCAGCGGCCAAACTAGCACAGATACGCAGTATTTT.

The chain recombines TRBV9 with TRBJ2-3; 11 nucleotides agree with TRBD2. V was pared by 7 bases and J by 0 bases, with 19 bases of the junction left unmatched. CDR3 length: 20 amino acids. The germline gives CDR1 SGDLS, CDR2 YYNGEE. The CDR3 DNA sequence: TGTGCCAGCCTTACGCAAGCAGGGCTAGCGGGAGGCCCTAGCACAGATACGCAGTATTTT. This encodes CASLTQAGLAGGPSTDTQYF.